The clone carrying this T cell receptor beta chain was seen only a few times. The source of the sample is a study of T cells in Graves' hyperthyroidism and ophthalmopathy. Germline V gene data show CDR1 as SNHLY and CDR2 as FYNNEI. The CDR3 totals 14 residues. V lost 6 bases to trimming and J lost 4 bases, with 12 bases between them. RNA transcripts gave rise to amplified TCR beta CDR3 regions. TCR CDR3 underwent first-round RT-PCR with the HTBI primer set. Each CDR3 protein is one row after TCRdb ran MiXCR on the multiplex PCR reads. Altogether roughly 710,000 distinct CDR3 sequences are present, approximately 36% being singletons, with the ten largest covering more than 25%.

The genes are TRBV2 and TRBJ2-2; D gene uncertain. The receptor comes from a woman between 40 and 50 years old with Graves' hyperthyroidism. The specimen was blood. As DNA, the CDR3 is TGTGCCAGCAGCTTAGTTGGACGCACCGGGGAGCTGTTTTTT. Its translation: CASSLVGRTGELFF.